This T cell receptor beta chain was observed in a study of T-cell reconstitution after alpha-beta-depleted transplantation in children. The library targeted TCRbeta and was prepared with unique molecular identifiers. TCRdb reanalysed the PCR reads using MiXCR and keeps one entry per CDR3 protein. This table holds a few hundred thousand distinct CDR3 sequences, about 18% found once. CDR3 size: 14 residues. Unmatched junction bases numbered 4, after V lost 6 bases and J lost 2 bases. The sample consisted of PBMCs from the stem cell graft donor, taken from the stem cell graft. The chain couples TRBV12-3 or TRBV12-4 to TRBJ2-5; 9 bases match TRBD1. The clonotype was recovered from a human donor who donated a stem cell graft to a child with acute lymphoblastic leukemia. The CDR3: CASRGDREQETQYF. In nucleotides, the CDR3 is TGTGCCAGCAGGGGGGACAGGGAACAAGAGACCCAGTACTTC.